Included here is one T cell receptor (beta chain) sequence, with context. Its antigen is unknown. The CDR3 runs 15 residues. Trimming removed 6 bases at V and 2 bases at J, with 14 bases between. Germline-derived CDR1 and CDR2 are MNHNS and SASEGT. The data derive from a study of T cells in Graves' hyperthyroidism and ophthalmopathy. Study-level results: Appearing also in blood were most of the thyroid clonotypes expanded above 0.001.

Amplification of TCR beta CDR3 regions was performed using RNA transcripts as template. First-round RT-PCR of the TCR CDR3 relied on the HTBI primer set. TCRdb re-analysed the multiplex PCR reads in MiXCR, keeping a single row per CDR3 protein. The sample holds about 320,000 distinct CDR3 sequences, approximately 16% seen once. Over 18 months, lack of ophthalmopathy progression marked Graves' hyperthyroidism as stable. Uncontrolled infection, other autoimmune disease, pregnancy and lactation each barred patients from inclusion. Clinicians diagnosed patients from clinical symptoms, serum thyroxine and TRAb, thyroid ultrasound and orbital computed tomography.

This chain connects TRBV6-1 to TRBJ2-1; perhaps D is TRBD1 or TRBD2 (5 bases each). The sequenced sample was blood. The origin of this receptor is a man aged 30 to 45 with Graves' hyperthyroidism. In DNA form, the CDR3 reads TGTGCCAGCAGAGCTGGCCGGGACGCCTACAATGAGCAGTTCTTC. Translating it yields CASRAGRDAYNEQFF.